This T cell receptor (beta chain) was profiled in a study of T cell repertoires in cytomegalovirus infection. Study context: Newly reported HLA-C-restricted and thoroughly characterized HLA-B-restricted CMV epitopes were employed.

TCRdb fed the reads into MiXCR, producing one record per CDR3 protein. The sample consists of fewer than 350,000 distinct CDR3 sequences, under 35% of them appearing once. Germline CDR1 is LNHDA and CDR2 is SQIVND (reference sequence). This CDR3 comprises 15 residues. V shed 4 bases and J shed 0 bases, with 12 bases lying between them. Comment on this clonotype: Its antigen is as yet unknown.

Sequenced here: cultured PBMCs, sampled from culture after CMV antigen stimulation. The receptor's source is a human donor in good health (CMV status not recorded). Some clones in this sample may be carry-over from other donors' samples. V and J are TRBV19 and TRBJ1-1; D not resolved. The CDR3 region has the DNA TGTGCCAGTAGTACTCGGAGGGCGATGAACACTGAAGCTTTCTTT. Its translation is CASSTRRAMNTEAFF.